The clone carrying this T cell receptor (beta chain) has just one count. Its antigen is as yet unknown. The authors reverse transcribed roughly 0.5 to 1 ug RNA with random hexamers. Across 54 Vbeta and 13 Jbeta, immunoSEQ multiplex PCR amplified TCR beta CDR3. Using its own MiXCR run on the immunoSEQ multiplex PCR reads, TCRdb lists one record per CDR3 protein. The sample shows hundreds of thousands of distinct CDR3 sequences, over 90% of them seen only once. The entry originates in a study of CD8 T cells in Susac syndrome. Study observations and caveats: When the CD4+ T cell repertoires of patients with Susac syndrome were examined, they did not show any clonal expansion.

CDR3 length: 13 residues. V was trimmed by 3 bases and J by 1 base, leaving 9 bases between them. CDR1 is GTSNPN, CDR2 SVGIG, per germline (reference sequence). The chain employs TRBV30 and TRBJ1-1, with a weak D call TRBD1 (6 bases). The material sequenced was CD4+ T cells from PBMCs. The receptor was isolated from a human donor with Susac syndrome. The CDR3 bases are TGTGCCTGGAGGGACAGCGAGAACACTGAAGCTTTCTTT. It specifies CAWRDSENTEAFF.